This T cell receptor beta chain emerged from a study of graft-versus-host responses after intestinal transplantation. Profiling relied on immunoSEQ multiplex PCR, and the TCRdb table lists in-frame clones only, not all of them. The sample shows about 130,000 clones, about nine tenths of them seen only once. In the case of this clone: As yet, its antigen is unknown.

This receptor was obtained from a human donor who received an intestinal transplant. The sequencing here drew on unstimulated CD4+ T cells sorted from spleen or lymph node cells, taken before intestinal transplant.

The CDR3 DNA sequence: TGTGCCAGCAGTTTATTCAGGGACGAGCAGTACTTC. Amino acids: CASSLFRDEQYF. V is TRBV28 and J is TRBJ2-7, with D possibly matching TRBD1 (5 bases). Germline V gene sequence: CDR1 MDHEN, CDR2 SYDVKM. Between the trimmed V and J ends, which lost 1 base and 5 bases, there was a span of 6 bases. This CDR3 has 12 amino acids.